Here is one T cell receptor beta chain with its context. Its antigen is not yet known. Per-nucleotide qualities are absent, and no much larger clonotype sits a single base away. Instrument on record: Illumina NovaSeq 6000. Using 5'RACE with constant-segment primers, TCRalpha and TCRbeta cDNA libraries were constructed, with sample barcodes and unique molecular identifiers added in the process. RNA was extracted from every sample with Trizol reagent. Amplification of the libraries took two PCR steps, and the second step added a second sample barcode plus Illumina TruSeq adapters. Libraries were sequenced on an Illumina NovaSeq with 2 x 150 bp paired-end reads. On the study's bioinformatics: The reads were demultiplexed and collapsed into UMI-guided consensus sequences using migec v1.2.7. Using mixcr v2.1.11, the UMI consensuses were aligned to TRA and TRB V and J templates and assembled into clonotypes. A clonotype was counted as expanded or contracted only if both edgeR and NoisET called the change significant, with noise models trained on biological replicates. For edgeR calls, the cutoffs were a false discovery rate-adjusted p below 0.01 and a log2 fold-change threshold of 1. As an exploratory analysis of dynamics, max-normalized trajectories of the 1000 most abundant clonotypes were examined with PCA combined with hierarchical clustering. Each responding clone was given a CD4 or CD8 phenotype based on the CD4+ and CD8+ repertoires, which had been sequenced separately. Through fastp at Q25 and MiXCR, TCRdb rebuilt clones from the public reads, retaining in-frame beta chains. Each entry is one CDR3 protein sequence, shown with its most common DNA and genes. The V and J calls were determined by TCRdb, not by the authors. Counted in this sample were under 350,000 distinct CDR3 sequences; about 17% of them appeared once. The ten largest clones represent 22% of the sample.

The data derive from a study of T-cell memory formation after mild COVID-19 (dated by TCRdb to the early 2020s). For the wider study: TCR sequence clusters from the two donors were largely donor specific. In a couple of donors, T-cell clones that expanded and contracted after mild COVID-19 were followed by sequencing TCRalpha and TCRbeta repertoires longitudinally. The cohort comprised two young, previously healthy adult volunteers, one female and one male. General findings and caveats noted by the study authors: SARS-CoV-2 specificity of the second-wave clones peaking on day 37 was not confirmed. Contracting CD4+ clones were found mainly in CM and EM memory subsets, while CD8+ clones were enriched in EMRA. The study included only two mild cases, and larger cohorts that include severe cases with pre-infection samples were judged to be necessary. Some responding clones were found in pre-infection memory, which suggests that pre-existing cross-reactive memory T cells took part in the SARS-CoV-2 response. Clones that contracted from day 15 to 85 showed balanced CD4/CD8 phenotypes, whereas a second wave of clones that expanded from day 15 to 37 leaned towards CD4+.

PBMCs were isolated by Ficoll-Paque density gradient centrifugation. The junction shows trimming of 8 bases on V and 9 bases on J, plus 8 bases between the germline ends. The CDR3 numbers 11 residues from cysteine through phenylalanine. Only the CDR3 region is kept as DNA, spanning 33 bases read in frame from base 1. This TCR derives from a man aged 18 to 30 who had mild COVID-19 (a few samples of this study predate the infection). The sample titles of this study are shuffled in the database, so cell type and time point are left out; the donor was told from shared clones. The sequenced sample was PBMCs or a T cell subset sorted from them (not recorded which). This chain joins TRBV12-3 or TRBV12-4 to TRBJ1-6, with the D gene not confidently named. The DNA sequence is TGTGCCAGCCCGGGCGGTTCACCCCTCCACTTT. Translation gives CASPGGSPLHF.